This T cell receptor (beta chain) is from a study of spatial heterogeneity in lung cancer. Study-wide points: Resection saw ubiquitous expanded tumor TCRs appear in blood more than follow-up did.

The CDR3 runs 17 residues. Deletions cut 0 bases from V and 2 bases from J, with 16 bases between. Germline lookup yields CDR1 SGHRS and CDR2 YFSETQ. Unique molecular identifiers, one per molecule, were present on every TCR cDNA molecule. TCRdb passed the 5' RACE reads through MiXCR, listing each CDR3 protein once. The sample shows about 45,000 distinct CDR3 sequences, roughly 13% of them seen only once. Time point denoted: sample taken at primary tumor resection. Whole RNA obtained from tumor, nontumor lung or frozen PBMC underwent sequencing without sorting. Worth noting for this clonotype: Antigen unknown.

The clonotype was recovered from a male donor with early-stage non-small cell lung cancer. The material sequenced was PBMCs, taken at surgery. The chain employs TRBV5-1 and TRBJ2-3; no definite D call. The CDR3 DNA follows: TGCGCCAGCAGCTTGGACTCCATCGGTAGGGTCACAGATACGCAGTATTTT. It yields the protein CASSLDSIGRVTDTQYF.